This T cell receptor beta chain is from a study of early T cells in non-severe SARS-CoV-2 infection. The CDR3 has 14 amino acids. V was trimmed by 6 bases and J by 5 bases, leaving 14 bases between them. CDR1 DFQATT and CDR2 SNEGSKA come from the germline V gene (reference sequence). Individual cDNA molecules were tagged with unique molecular identifiers, the study reported. From the 5' RACE reads, TCRdb called clonotypes with MiXCR, one entry per CDR3 protein. The top ten hold under 6.5% of the sample, which has 40,000 to 60,000 distinct CDR3 sequences, about 7.4% seen once. This clonotype was seen many times.

The chain combines TRBV20-1 with TRBJ1-6, with D maybe TRBD1 (6 bases). The TCR was taken from an adult who was a healthcare worker with PCR-confirmed SARS-CoV-2 infection or an uninfected control (not recorded which). The sequencing input was whole blood. The chain's CDR3 is CSAVGQRDNSPLHF. The CDR3 DNA is TGCAGTGCCGTTGGACAGCGAGATAATTCACCCCTCCACTTT.